One and the same sample provided the 26 T cell receptor beta chains below, sequenced in a study of blood T cells in healthy people across ages. Together with a sample-barcoded 5' primer, a J-beta primer mix was included in a second PCR lasting roughly 6 to 12 cycles. Each CDR3 protein is one row after TCRdb ran MiXCR on the 5' RACE reads. Seen here are roughly 2 million distinct CDR3 sequences, about 50% observed once, and the top ten hold roughly 2.1%. Sequenced: blood. Source of these receptors: a woman between 35 and 50 years old in good health.

This clonotype was detected only a few times. The chain carries TRBV7-2 and TRBJ2-3, with D possibly TRBD1 on 6 matching bases. Germline assignment: CDR1 SGHTA and CDR2 FQGNSA. Trimming shortened V by 5 bases and J by 1 base, and 13 bases separated the two germline ends. This CDR3 spans 15 amino acids. The CDR3 DNA is TGTGCCAGCAGCACTCTGACAGGACGCACAGATACGCAGTATTTT. Its protein is CASSTLTGRTDTQYF. Complete variable domain (other parts from reference TRBV7-2 and TRBJ2-3): GAGVSQSPSNKVTEKGKDVELRCDPISGHTALYWYRQSLGQGLEFLIYFQGNSAPDKSGLPSDRFSAERTGGSVSTLTIQRTQQEDSAVYLCASSTLTGRTDTQYFGPGTRLTVL.

This clonotype was observed a few times. This chain links TRBV10-3 with TRBJ2-5; no clear D gene. V dropped 0 bases and J dropped 0 bases, with 11 bases sitting between them. Germline CDR1 reads ENHRY; CDR2 reads SYGVKD. This CDR3 comprises 16 residues. The CDR3 loop reads CAISESQVMYQETQYF. Written as DNA, the CDR3 is TGTGCCATCAGTGAGTCGCAGGTTATGTACCAAGAGACCCAGTACTTC.

CDR3 in DNA: TGTGCCAGCAGTAACGAGGGACTTTATTACAATGAGCAGTTCTTC. This codes for CASSNEGLYYNEQFF. The V gene is TRBV27, the J gene TRBJ2-1; the D gene is possibly TRBD2 (6 bases). Germline V gene sequence: CDR1 MNHEY, CDR2 SMNVEV (reference sequence). Trimming stripped 5 bases from V and 4 bases from J, with 15 bases between. The CDR3 consists of 15 residues.

This clonotype has only a few counts. The chain employs TRBV6-2 or TRBV6-3 and TRBJ2-7, with TRBD2 identical over 8 bases. There are 15 residues in the CDR3. Germline CDR1 is MNHEY and CDR2 is SVGEGT. V shed 6 bases, J shed 2 bases, and the junction held 9 bases outside the gene matches. For the CDR3, the DNA is TGTGCCAGCAGACGTCTGGCGGGGGGCACCTACGAGCAGTACTTC. Protein: CASRRLAGGTYEQYF.

This clonotype was counted only a few times. CDR3 in amino acids: CASSQVLGKPQHF. DNA of the CDR3: TGCGCCAGCAGCCAAGTTTTGGGAAAGCCCCAGCATTTT. The chain recombines TRBV4-3 with TRBJ1-5; D uncertain. The germline CDR1 and CDR2 sequences are LGHNA and YSLEER. The V and J ends lost 1 base and 8 bases respectively, with 9 bases between them. CDR3 length: 13 amino acids.

The J gene is TRBJ2-3, the V gene TRBV6-1; D possibly uses TRBD1 or TRBD2 (7 bases each). The germline V gene encodes CDR1 MNHNS and CDR2 SASEGT. The V end lost 6 bases, the J end lost 7 bases, and 20 bases lay between the germline ends. The CDR3 has 15 amino acids. The CDR3 loop reads CASSDPGGVMNTQYF. DNA for the CDR3: TGTGCCAGCAGCGATCCAGGGGGGGTTATGAATACGCAGTATTTT.

This clonotype was picked up a small number of times. This chain connects TRBV7-2 to TRBJ2-5; D may correspond to TRBD1 or TRBD2 (6 bases each). There are 16 residues in the CDR3. Deletions cut 1 base from V and 2 bases from J, with 14 bases between. CDR1 and CDR2 (germline): SGHTA, FQGNSA. This chain's CDR3 is CASSLGGGGTQETQYF. CDR3 DNA sequence: TGTGCCAGCAGCTTAGGTGGAGGGGGAACACAAGAGACCCAGTACTTC.

The chain combines TRBV20-1 with TRBJ1-4; D ambiguous. Germline V gene lookup returns CDR1 DFQATT and CDR2 SNEGSKA (reference sequence). This CDR3 comprises 13 residues. V lost 8 bases to trimming and J lost 0 bases, with 10 bases between them. The CDR3 sequence: CSPKTATNEKLFF. CDR3 DNA: TGCAGTCCGAAGACCGCAACTAATGAAAAACTGTTTTTT.

There are many counts of this clonotype. The chain joins TRBV25-1 to TRBJ2-7; D not resolved. Looked up from germline, CDR1 is MGHDK and CDR2 is SYGVNS. This CDR3 contains 11 residues. Trimming left V 3 bases short and J 3 bases short, with 3 bases between. CDR3 sequence reads: CASSESYEQYF. As DNA, the CDR3 is TGTGCCAGCAGTGAGAGCTACGAGCAGTACTTC.

The chain links TRBV7-8 to TRBJ2-5; 12 bases map to TRBD2. J lost 6 bases, V lost 3 bases, and 5 bases had no gene match. Germline V gene sequence: CDR1 SGHVS, CDR2 FQNEAQ. This CDR3 has 15 amino acids. The CDR3 bases are TGTGCCAGCAGCTTCGGGCTAGCGGGGGGGAAGACCCAGTACTTC. This sequence encodes CASSFGLAGGKTQYF.

The sample holds one count of this clonotype. The junction and the germline gene differ at one end; a read error may be behind it. V gene TRBV7-9 combines with J gene TRBJ2-3, with D perhaps TRBD2 (7 bases). Germline V gene lookup returns CDR1 SEHNR and CDR2 FQNEAQ (reference sequence). CDR3 length: 14 residues. The CDR3: CVSSLRGGGITQYF. In DNA, the CDR3 is TGTGTCAGCAGCTTAAGGGGGGGAGGCATCACGCAGTATTTT.

The chain has TRBV6-5 and TRBJ1-1; TRBD1 is a possible D gene (5 bases). Germline CDR1 MNHEY, CDR2 SVGAGI. V was clipped by 6 bases and J by 11 bases, with 19 bases between them. This CDR3 spans 13 amino acids. The DNA for the CDR3 is TGTGCCAGCAGCGAAGGGACTCCTCCAAAGGCTTTCTTT. It codes for CASSEGTPPKAFF.

This clonotype was counted a few times. The J gene is TRBJ2-3, the V gene TRBV7-2; 7 bases are a match to TRBD2. CDR1 is SGHTA, CDR2 FQGNSA, per germline. The CDR3 is made up of 15 amino acids. V lost 5 bases, J lost 6 bases, and 11 bases stayed unmatched. CDR3 sequence reads: CASSRRSGGVDTQYF. DNA of the CDR3: TGTGCCAGCAGCCGGAGGTCGGGGGGTGTGGATACGCAGTATTTT.

This chain connects TRBV6-6 to TRBJ2-1; TRBD2 aligns across 10 bases. The CDR3 consists of 14 residues. Looked up from germline, CDR1 is MNHNY and CDR2 is SVGAGI (reference sequence). Trimming at V came to 7 bases and at J to 6 bases, leaving 6 bases not matched to a gene. The CDR3 loop is CASTPSGGGNEQFF. CDR3 bases: TGTGCCAGCACTCCTAGCGGGGGTGGCAATGAGCAGTTCTTC.

The J gene is TRBJ2-3, the V gene TRBV29-1; the match to TRBD2 covers 11 bases. The CDR3 has 16 amino acids. After removal of 7 bases from V and 0 bases from J, the junction contained 9 bases not matched to a gene. The germline gives CDR1 SQVTM, CDR2 ANQGSEA. CDR3 in DNA: TGCAGCGCAATACTAGCGGGGGCGACTAGCACAGATACGCAGTATTTT. This encodes CSAILAGATSTDTQYF.

This sequence joins TRBV28 and TRBJ1-6; D is unresolved. The V gene's germline CDR1 is MDHEN and CDR2 SYDVKM. The CDR3 consists of 15 residues. V lost 3 bases, J lost 10 bases, and 16 bases lay in between. Here the CDR3 DNA reads TGTGCCAGCAGTTTGGTGGCGGAGTCAAGCTCACCCCTCCACTTT. This translates into CASSLVAESSSPLHF.

The V gene is TRBV11-2, the J gene TRBJ2-1; a weak D match, TRBD1 (6 bases). The CDR3 consists of 13 residues. Germline CDR1 is SGHAT and CDR2 is FQNNGV. Trimming cost V 4 bases and J 4 bases, with 8 bases left between them. The CDR3 DNA follows: TGTGCCAGCAGCTATGACAGGTACAATGAGCAGTTCTTC. Translation gives CASSYDRYNEQFF. The whole variable domain, remainder taken from reference TRBV11-2 and TRBJ2-1, is EAGVAQSPRYKIIEKRQSVAFWCNPISGHATLYWYQQILGQGPKLLIQFQNNGVVDDSQLPKDRFSAERLKGVDSTLKIQPAKLEDSAVYLCASSYDRYNEQFFGPGTRLTVL.

This chain connects TRBV6-6 to TRBJ2-6, with TRBD1 matching 7 bases. The junction had 5 bases not matched to a gene; V was cut back by 10 bases and J by 5 bases. Germline V gives CDR1 MNHNY, CDR2 SVGAGI (reference sequence). There are 13 residues in the CDR3. The CDR3 reads CATQGVRANVLTF. DNA of the CDR3: TGTGCCACCCAGGGGGTTAGGGCCAACGTCCTGACTTTC.

The rearrangement uses TRBV9 and TRBJ2-3; 8 bases agree with TRBD1. CDR1 SGDLS and CDR2 YYNGEE come from the germline V gene. The CDR3 loop spans 15 amino acids. J gave up 6 bases and V 4 bases, and 10 bases lay outside the gene matches. The CDR3 DNA sequence: TGTGCCAGCAGCCCTATAGACAGGGGTGGGGATACGCAGTATTTT. Translation: CASSPIDRGGDTQYF.

V usage is TRBV20-1 and J usage is TRBJ2-7; D remains ambiguous. The V gene's germline CDR1 is DFQATT and CDR2 SNEGSKA (reference sequence). The CDR3 runs 14 residues. V lost 4 bases and J lost 2, with 15 bases in between. The CDR3 DNA follows: TGCAGTGCTAACTCTGGGGTTGGGCCCTACGAGCAGTACTTC. Translated, it gives CSANSGVGPYEQYF.

This clonotype was counted only a few times. The rearrangement links TRBV4-1 to TRBJ2-6, with unresolved D. V was cut by 0 bases and J by 2 bases, with 5 bases left in between. CDR3 length: 15 residues. CDR1 and CDR2 from the germline V gene are MGHRA and YSYEKL. CDR3 protein: CASSQDVPGANVLTF. The CDR3 bases are TGCGCCAGCAGCCAAGATGTGCCTGGGGCCAACGTCCTGACTTTC.

The chain couples TRBV7-2 to TRBJ1-5; TRBD1 aligns across 7 bases. The germline CDR1 and CDR2 sequences are SGHTA and FQGNSA. The V and J ends lost 1 base and 5 bases, in that order; junction bases with no gene match: 8. The CDR3 covers 16 residues. CDR3 region: CASSLETGWVDQPQHF. Written as DNA, the CDR3 is TGTGCCAGCAGCTTAGAGACAGGGTGGGTGGATCAGCCCCAGCATTTT.

The chain combines TRBV18 with TRBJ2-7; 8 bases line up with TRBD1. CDR3 length: 15 residues. J was trimmed by 7 bases and V by 2 bases; bases with no gene match: 10. CDR1 and CDR2 from the germline V gene are KGHSH and LQKENI. Here the CDR3 DNA reads TGTGCCAGCTCACCAGGGACAGGTCTTCAAGGGGAGCAGTACTTC. It codes for CASSPGTGLQGEQYF.

This clonotype has more than one count but fewer than ten. The J gene is TRBJ2-3, the V gene TRBV12-3 or TRBV12-4; D possibly corresponds to TRBD2 (5 bases). V was trimmed by 4 bases and J by 5 bases, leaving 10 bases between them. This CDR3 comprises 13 residues. The CDR3 bases are TGTGCCAGCAGTTCGGGGATGAGAGATACGCAGTATTTT. Protein sequence: CASSSGMRDTQYF.

The V gene is TRBV20-1, the J gene TRBJ1-2; D might be TRBD1 (5 bases). The CDR3 is 16 amino acids. CDR1 and CDR2 from the germline V gene are DFQATT and SNEGSKA (reference sequence). V gave up 1 base and J gave up 10 bases, with 25 bases separating them. This CDR3 reads CSARGRGRPSSGVYTF. CDR3 bases: TGCAGTGCTAGAGGCCGGGGACGGCCAAGTTCGGGTGTCTACACCTTC.

This clonotype occurred once. This chain joins TRBV10-3 and TRBJ2-1, with TRBD2 identical over 9 bases. CDR1 is ENHRY and CDR2 is SYGVKD in the germline V gene. This CDR3 is 15 amino acids long. Losses at the gene ends were 7 bases for V and 5 bases for J; bases not matched to a gene: 9. As DNA, the CDR3 is TGTGCCATCACCAGGGGGGTAGCGGGGGACAATGAGCAGTTCTTC. Translated, it gives CAITRGVAGDNEQFF.